This T cell receptor beta chain was sequenced for a study of cytomegalovirus exposure and HLA in healthy donors. Worth noting for this clone: What it recognizes is unknown.

This CDR3 is 13 amino acids long. Trimming removed 6 bases from V and 0 bases from J, with 10 bases in between. Germline V gene data show CDR1 as SQVTM and CDR2 as ANQGSEA. The PCR ran on 60 Vbeta and 13 Jbeta primers. This table comes from immunoSEQ multiplex PCR, and its TCRdb copy is limited to in-frame clones, with some not included. The sample comprises some 200,000 clones, around 80% of which are singletons, and roughly 2.5% rests with the top ten. Findings and caveats of the study: The classifier was said to identify cytomegalovirus status with high specificity and sensitivity. TRBV6-2, TRBV6-3 and other indistinguishable V segments were excluded.

The chain has TRBV29-1 and TRBJ2-3, with TRBD2 as a possible D gene (5 bases). Specimen: PBMCs. The receptor comes from a woman aged 55-70 years in good health and CMV-seropositive. CDR3 DNA sequence: TGCAGCGTGACTAACACTAGCACAGATACGCAGTATTTT. As protein: CSVTNTSTDTQYF.